This is a list of T cell receptor beta chains from one sample in a study of follicular helper T cells after annual influenza vaccination. Here immunoSEQ multiplex PCR was the method, and the copy in TCRdb shows in-frame clones only, minus some. Of around 9,500 clones in the sample, roughly 84% were seen once. The sample here was CXCR5- memory CD4+ T cells sorted from blood, taken 7 days after influenza vaccination. Receptor source: an adult who received the influenza vaccine. CDR3s include the opening cysteine and the closing phenylalanine or tryptophan. Fields, in order: J gene, clone size, V gene, CDR3 length, D gene, CDR3 protein. The D gene is left open where the match is weak. Not every row has a clone size; where given, it reads once, few, many or a size class.

TRBJ1-1 NA TRBV19 13 TRBD1 CASSRGQGSEAFF
TRBJ2-2 once TRBV6-5 16 TRBD1 CASSYRGTGGTGELFF
TRBJ2-2 NA TRBV18 14 NA CASSPTHNNGELFF
TRBJ1-1 NA TRBV6-1 16 NA CASSGGTYLMNTEAFF
TRBJ1-2 NA TRBV29-1 12 TRBD1 CSAADRDYGYTF
TRBJ2-1 NA TRBV5-6 16 NA CASSLNGTPRLGEQFF
TRBJ2-5 NA TRBV30 13 NA CAWSVSSPGTQYF
TRBJ1-5 NA TRBV2 15 NA CASSPRDFGNQPQHF
TRBJ2-5 NA TRBV5-1 14 TRBD1 CASSSGTGQETQYF
TRBJ1-5 NA TRBV10-3 13 NA CAIHEQYGQPQHF
TRBJ1-5 NA TRBV28 15 TRBD1 CATTRQGYSNQPQHF
TRBJ1-6 NA TRBV9 15 NA CASSVGTEYNSPLHF
TRBJ1-4 NA TRBV7-2 14 TRBD1 CASSPDRGGEKLFF
TRBJ2-4 NA TRBV7-2 15 NA CASSLYSSSKNIQYF
TRBJ1-1 NA TRBV6-6 16 NA CASSYSAGGRNTEAFF
TRBJ1-6 once TRBV5-5 15 NA CASSLMVQGNSPLHF
TRBJ2-5 NA TRBV5-5 15 NA CASSDRVGGQETQYF
TRBJ1-2 NA TRBV19 14 TRBD1 CASTDQGGFYGYTF
TRBJ1-5 NA TRBV27 18 NA CASSPQGRIDNSNQPQHF
TRBJ1-2 NA TRBV5-6 14 NA CASSLQGISYGYTF
TRBJ1-5 NA TRBV11-3 18 NA CASSLGWAAGVSNQPQHF
TRBJ2-5 once TRBV29-1 14 NA CSGGAGPPQETQYF
TRBJ2-3 NA TRBV7-9 13 TRBD2 CASTSGSTDTQYF
TRBJ1-1 NA TRBV11-2 11 TRBD1 CASSLTGEAFF
TRBJ2-7 once TRBV28 15 TRBD1 CASSPGTGGTYEQYF
TRBJ2-5 NA TRBV5-5 13 TRBD2 CASSWEGQETQYF
TRBJ2-3 NA TRBV2 18 TRBD2 CASISRGTSGGTSDTQYF
TRBJ2-2 NA TRBV7-2 15 TRBD1 CASSSGTGASGELFF
TRBJ1-2 NA TRBV19 15 TRBD1 CASSSQGAANYGYTF
TRBJ2-1 NA TRBV5-4 16 TRBD2 CASSLTGGSDYNEQFF
TRBJ2-4 NA TRBV18 12 NA CASSPSKNIQYF
TRBJ1-3 NA TRBV18 15 NA CASSPPGESGNTIYF
TRBJ1-3 NA TRBV18 17 NA CASSPQGPTSSGNTIYF
TRBJ2-4 few TRBV4-2 18 NA CASSHTTEFTLAKNIQYF
TRBJ2-2 NA TRBV5-8 16 NA CASSLAWGKNTGELFF
TRBJ2-1 NA TRBV6-1 14 NA CASSGIAGRNEQFF
TRBJ1-3 NA TRBV6-6 14 TRBD1 CASRPRGAGNTIYF
TRBJ2-1 once TRBV19 13 NA CASSMGVLNEQFF
TRBJ1-5 NA TRBV6-4 14 NA CASSEGAGDQPQHF
TRBJ2-2 NA TRBV30 14 TRBD2 CAWKSGGVAGELFF
TRBJ1-5 once TRBV19 14 NA CASSLRGSNQPQHF